These 30 T cell receptor beta chains were sequenced from one sample in a study of blood T cell repertoires in COVID-19. The data were produced by immunoSEQ multiplex PCR, yet TCRdb's version contains in-frame clones alone and is incomplete. The data contain 170,000 or so clones, about 88% of them seen just once; the ten biggest clones take up about 9.4%. The sample taken for sequencing was PBMCs or T cells enriched from blood (not recorded which). These receptors all come from a woman in her late teens or twenties who had recovered from COVID-19.

This clone was found once. V and J are TRBV6-1 and TRBJ2-7; possible D gene TRBD2, 7 bases. The CDR3 extends over 17 amino acids. V was cut by 2 bases and J by 3 bases, with 20 bases left in between. In germline, CDR1 is MNHNS, CDR2 SASEGT. The CDR3 DNA sequence: TGTGCCAGCAGTGAACATAGGGAGGGGGAGGGCCTCTACGAGCAGTACTTC. Protein: CASSEHREGEGLYEQYF.

The rearrangement uses TRBV19 and TRBJ1-5; TRBD1 might be the D (5 bases). The CDR3 loop spans 16 amino acids. The germline V gene encodes CDR1 LNHDA and CDR2 SQIVND (reference sequence). V was cut by 1 base and J by 6 bases, with 16 bases left in between. The CDR3 reads CASSIGGRRVGQPQHF. Written as DNA, the CDR3 is TGTGCCAGTAGTATAGGAGGACGCAGGGTGGGTCAGCCCCAGCATTTT.

A note on this clone: Sequence at one end of the junction differs from germline and may be a read error. The chain joins TRBV7-7 to TRBJ1-3; D uncertain. CDR1 is SSHAT and CDR2 is FNYEAQ in the germline V gene (reference sequence). This CDR3 region has 16 residues. CDR3 sequence (DNA): TGTGCTAGCAGCTTATTTCAGGATGTCTCTGGAAACACCATATATTTT. Translated: CASSLFQDVSGNTIYF.

The CDR3 region is CASNTGLDTEAFF. The CDR3 nucleotides are TGTGCCAGCAACACAGGGTTGGACACTGAAGCTTTCTTT. The rearrangement uses TRBV6-5 and TRBJ1-1; TRBD1 might be the D (6 bases). V lost 7 bases, J lost 3 bases, and 12 bases lay in between. Germline loops: CDR1 MNHEY, CDR2 SVGAGI. This CDR3 region has 13 residues.

The gene calls are TRBV5-1 and TRBJ1-4; 9 bases fit TRBD1. The V gene's germline CDR1 is SGHRS and CDR2 YFSETQ. CDR3 length: 16 residues. After removal of 4 bases from V and 8 bases from J, the junction contained 12 bases not matched to a gene. The CDR3 nucleotides read TGCGCCAGCAGCCCAGCCCCGACAGGGGGACGGGAAAAACTGTTTTTT. It specifies CASSPAPTGGREKLFF. Looking up the rest from reference TRBV5-1 and TRBJ1-4 gives the full variable domain: KAGVTQTPRYLIKTRGQQVTLSCSPISGHRSVSWYQQTPGQGLQFLFEYFSETQRNKGNFPGRFSGRQFSNSRSEMNVSTLELGDSALYLCASSPAPTGGREKLFFGSGTQLSVL.

This clone has only one observation. This chain joins TRBV18 and TRBJ1-1, with 7 bases aligning to TRBD1. The CDR3 runs to 17 residues. V was pared by 2 bases and J by 1 base, with 10 bases of the junction left unmatched. CDR1 KGHSH and CDR2 LQKENI come from the germline V gene. The CDR3 loop is CASSPSVVTGQNTEAFF. The CDR3 DNA is TGTGCCAGCTCACCATCGGTAGTGACAGGGCAGAACACTGAAGCTTTCTTT.

Points on this clone: The sample has other DNA sequences that encode this CDR3 too. The rearrangement joins TRBV20-1 to TRBJ2-1; D not certain. There are 11 residues in the CDR3. Trimming removed 2 bases at V and 7 bases at J, with 6 bases between. Germline assignment: CDR1 DFQATT and CDR2 SNEGSKA (reference sequence). The CDR3 protein is CSARPGNEQFF. CDR3 in DNA: TGCAGTGCTAGACCCGGGAATGAGCAGTTCTTC.

V usage is TRBV2 and J usage is TRBJ2-1, with TRBD1 matching 9 bases. Germline V CDR1 and CDR2: SNHLY, FYNNEI. V lost 4 bases to trimming and J lost 9 bases; unmatched junction nucleotides: 10. The CDR3 contains 15 residues. The CDR3 DNA reads as TGTGCCAGCAGTGGGGACAGGGCCGGTAACTTTGAGCAGTTCTTC. It yields the protein CASSGDRAGNFEQFF.

CDR3 protein: CASRDRGTNTEAFF. CDR3 nucleotide sequence: TGCGCCAGCAGAGACAGGGGGACCAACACTGAAGCTTTCTTT. The chain joins TRBV10-2 to TRBJ1-1; TRBD1 aligns across 9 bases. CDR1 is WSHSY, CDR2 SAAADI, per germline. This CDR3 spans 14 amino acids. The J segment lost 2 bases and the V segment lost 6 bases, leaving 4 bases of the junction unmatched.

The chain employs TRBV11-2 and TRBJ2-1, with 9 bases aligning to TRBD2. The germline V gene encodes CDR1 SGHAT and CDR2 FQNNGV. After removal of 1 base from V and 6 bases from J, the junction contained 4 bases not matched to a gene. The CDR3 has 15 residues. CDR3 sequence: CASSLVAGGPNEQFF. The CDR3 bases are TGTGCCAGCAGCTTAGTTGCGGGAGGGCCCAATGAGCAGTTCTTC.

Only one count was recorded for this clone. The chain links TRBV2 to TRBJ2-7, with TRBD2 as a possible D gene (5 bases). V was pared by 4 bases and J by 2 bases, with 12 bases between. CDR1 and CDR2 from the germline V gene are SNHLY and FYNNEI. This CDR3 is 14 amino acids long. The CDR3 DNA follows: TGTGCCAGCAGTGCGAATAGCGCCACCTACGAGCAGTACTTC. This encodes CASSANSATYEQYF.

This clone was counted a single time. CDR3 in amino acids: CASMTGWESAQPQHF. The CDR3 DNA is TGTGCCAGTATGACCGGGTGGGAGTCGGCTCAGCCCCAGCATTTT. V is TRBV19 and J is TRBJ1-5; no reliable D call. Per the germline V gene, CDR1 is LNHDA and CDR2 is SQIVND (reference sequence). The germline V and J ends were trimmed by 7 bases and 6 bases, with 19 bases remaining between them. The CDR3 runs to 15 residues.

CDR3 sequence (DNA): TGTGCCAGCAGTCAACTAGGGGGGGGCCGTTCGCAAAGCGATGAGCAGTTCTTC. This translates into CASSQLGGGRSQSDEQFF. The rearrangement links TRBV28 to TRBJ2-1, with TRBD2 as a possible D gene (7 bases). The CDR3 runs to 18 residues. Germline CDR1 reads MDHEN; CDR2 reads SYDVKM. With 5 bases removed from V and 8 bases from J, the gap between germline ends came to 28 bases.

This chain uses TRBV5-4 with TRBJ1-4; TRBD1 matches 9 bases. The CDR3 is 15 amino acids. Germline assignment: CDR1 SGHNT and CDR2 YYREEE (reference sequence). Germline trimming cut 4 bases from V and 8 bases from J; bases unmatched to any gene: 9. CDR3: CASSSGDRVGEKLFF. The DNA for the CDR3 is TGTGCCAGCAGCAGCGGGGACAGGGTCGGAGAAAAACTGTTTTTT.

This rearrangement joins TRBV4-2 to TRBJ2-6; 8 bases match TRBD1. Losses at the gene ends were 2 bases for V and 2 bases for J; bases not matched to a gene: 2. The V gene's germline CDR1 is LGHNA and CDR2 YNFKEQ. This CDR3 has 16 residues. The CDR3 DNA sequence: TGTGCCAGCAGCCAATCAGGGGGCCCTGGGGCCAACGTCCTGACTTTC. This encodes CASSQSGGPGANVLTF.

The chain uses TRBV28 and TRBJ1-4, with D possibly matching TRBD1 (5 bases). Germline CDR1 MDHEN, CDR2 SYDVKM. V lost 7 bases, J lost 8 bases, and 14 bases lay in between. The CDR3 has 13 residues. DNA for the CDR3: TGTGCCAGCAAGGGGTCGAGTGGCGAAAAACTGTTTTTT. Its protein is CASKGSSGEKLFF.

The V and J genes are TRBV27 and TRBJ2-2, with D tentatively TRBD2 (5 bases). Germline V gives CDR1 MNHEY, CDR2 SMNVEV (reference sequence). CDR3 length equals 14 residues. V was shortened by 3 bases and J by 4 bases, with 9 bases between the two germline ends. CDR3 in amino acids: CASSFGGATGELFF. The CDR3 coding sequence is TGTGCCAGCAGTTTCGGAGGTGCCACCGGGGAGCTGTTTTTT.

V usage is TRBV6-5 and J usage is TRBJ1-5; the match to TRBD1 covers 8 bases. The trim removed 6 bases at V and 5 bases at J, leaving 3 bases unmatched. The CDR3 runs to 13 residues. Germline V gene lookup returns CDR1 MNHEY and CDR2 SVGAGI. The CDR3 region has the DNA TGTGCCAGCAGCGCAGGGGGCGATCAGCCCCAGCATTTT. Encoded protein: CASSAGGDQPQHF.

V and J are TRBV11-3 and TRBJ1-6; D gene ambiguous. This CDR3 comprises 14 residues. Germline V gene sequence: CDR1 SGHNT, CDR2 YENEEA. Trimming left V 4 bases short and J 5 bases short, with 9 bases between. The CDR3 loop reads CASSSSGNNSPLHF. The CDR3 DNA sequence: TGTGCCAGCAGCTCCTCCGGTAATAATTCACCCCTCCACTTT.

The chain has TRBV7-9 and TRBJ1-1; D is unresolved. The V end was cut by 8 bases, the J end by 3 bases, with 7 bases between. Per germline, CDR1 SEHNR and CDR2 FQNEAQ (reference sequence). This CDR3 has 11 residues. The CDR3 sequence: CASCRDTEAFF. The CDR3 DNA reads TGTGCCAGCTGTCGGGACACTGAAGCTTTCTTT.

The chain links TRBV6-5 to TRBJ1-2; 9 bases are a match to TRBD1. J lost 2 bases, V lost 9 bases, and 4 bases had no gene match. Germline V gene data show CDR1 as MNHEY and CDR2 as SVGAGI. The CDR3 covers 13 residues. DNA of the CDR3: TGTGCCAGTAAGGGGACAGGGAACTATGGCTACACCTTC. Encoded protein: CASKGTGNYGYTF.

This clone appeared a single time. The chain joins TRBV11-2 to TRBJ2-6; no definite D call. V was trimmed by 3 bases and J by 0 bases, leaving 9 bases between them. The V gene's germline CDR1 is SGHAT and CDR2 FQNNGV. This CDR3 is built from 16 residues. The CDR3 loop reads CASSFGSASGANVLTF. CDR3 DNA: TGTGCCAGCAGCTTTGGCAGTGCCTCTGGGGCCAACGTCCTGACTTTC.

In nucleotides, the CDR3 is TGTGCCAGCAAGTTCCAGGGGGTTTATGGCTACACCTTC. Its protein product is CASKFQGVYGYTF. The chain employs TRBV28 and TRBJ1-2; 7 bases map to TRBD1. This CDR3 contains 13 residues. V lost 7 bases, J lost 5 bases, and 7 bases stayed unmatched. Germline lookup yields CDR1 MDHEN and CDR2 SYDVKM.

The rearrangement joins TRBV5-1 to TRBJ2-7; D may be TRBD1 (5 bases). V was trimmed by 4 bases and J by 6 bases, leaving 23 bases between them. CDR1 and CDR2 (germline): SGHRS, YFSETQ. The CDR3 is made up of 16 amino acids. This chain's CDR3 is CASSPEGAQGVAEQYF. The CDR3 nucleotides read TGCGCCAGCAGCCCCGAAGGGGCCCAGGGTGTTGCCGAGCAGTACTTC.

J is TRBJ1-2 and V is TRBV12-3 or TRBV12-4; D may be TRBD1 (5 bases). This CDR3 spans 13 amino acids. Trimming removed 5 bases from V and 6 bases from J, with 13 bases in between. In nucleotides, the CDR3 is TGTGCCAGCAGTCTCCCGGGACTAGATGGCTACACCTTC. Its protein is CASSLPGLDGYTF.

This clone was seen a handful of times. The J gene is TRBJ2-7, the V gene TRBV4-1; 11 nucleotides match TRBD2. The CDR3 spans 17 residues. CDR1 is MGHRA, CDR2 YSYEKL, per germline. V was clipped by 1 base and J by 6 bases; unmatched bases: 11. This CDR3 is CASSQGPGGLAALEQYF. The CDR3 nucleotides are TGCGCCAGCAGCCAAGGCCCCGGGGGACTAGCGGCTCTCGAGCAGTACTTC.

The genes are TRBV27 and TRBJ2-2, with D tentatively TRBD1 (5 bases). The ends were cut back, 3 bases at V and 1 base at J, with 6 bases in the middle. The CDR3 has 14 amino acids. Germline V lookup: CDR1 MNHEY, CDR2 SMNVEV (reference sequence). CDR3 residues: CASSFRENTGELFF. CDR3 bases: TGTGCCAGCAGTTTCAGGGAGAACACCGGGGAGCTGTTTTTT.

This clone has just one count. This sequence joins TRBV5-5 and TRBJ2-5; TRBD2 aligns across 7 bases. The CDR3 is 13 residues long. Germline V lookup: CDR1 SGHKS, CDR2 YYEKEE (reference sequence). With 5 bases clipped from V and 3 bases from J, the junction kept 4 bases outside the gene matches. The CDR3 here is CASRPGGKETQYF. The CDR3 coding sequence is TGTGCCAGCAGGCCGGGGGGAAAAGAGACCCAGTACTTC.

The rearrangement links TRBV7-9 to TRBJ2-7, with a weak D call TRBD1 (6 bases). Germline V gives CDR1 SEHNR, CDR2 FQNEAQ (reference sequence). V was pared by 4 bases and J by 0 bases, with 13 bases between. The CDR3 has 15 residues. CDR3 protein: CASSSDLGGSYEQYF. The CDR3 DNA is TGTGCCAGCAGCTCTGACTTAGGGGGCTCCTACGAGCAGTACTTC.

This clone came up a few times. The V and J genes are TRBV27 and TRBJ2-1; TRBD2 matches at 13 bases. The germline gives CDR1 MNHEY, CDR2 SMNVEV (reference sequence). This CDR3 is built from 16 residues. With V trimmed by 1 base and J by 6 bases, 3 bases remained unmatched. The CDR3 protein is CASSLFGTSGTNEQFF. In DNA, the CDR3 is TGTGCCAGCAGTTTATTTGGGACTAGCGGGACCAATGAGCAGTTCTTC.